What follows are 11 T cell receptor beta chains derived from one specimen sequenced in a study of PD-L1 blockade in urothelial cancer. Sequenced by immunoSEQ multiplex PCR; TCRdb stores in-frame clones only, minus some. Here the sample spans around 130,000 clones, less than 85% being singletons. Specified time point: pretreatment peripheral blood. The starting material was PBMCs, obtained around atezolizumab (anti-PD-L1) treatment. Receptors were obtained from a man aged 45-60 years with urothelial cancer.

The chain is built from TRBV28 and TRBJ1-2; D is uncertain. Germline V gene data show CDR1 as MDHEN and CDR2 as SYDVKM. This CDR3 comprises 16 residues. V lost 9 bases and J lost 3, with 23 bases in between. CDR3 in DNA: TGTGCCAGTAATGGGATAGGAAGCGGCAGGTACTATGGCTACACCTTC. The encoded protein is CASNGIGSGRYYGYTF.

The rearrangement uses TRBV19 and TRBJ2-3; 11 positions agree with TRBD2. The germline V gene encodes CDR1 LNHDA and CDR2 SQIVND (reference sequence). V lost 0 bases and J lost 2; bases outside the gene matches: 10. The CDR3 contains 19 residues. The CDR3 DNA reads TGTGCCAGTAGTATAGATTTTGGGGGACTAGCGGCGATCACAGATACGCAGTATTTT. This sequence encodes CASSIDFGGLAAITDTQYF.

The V gene is TRBV30, the J gene TRBJ2-2, with TRBD1 as a possible D gene (6 bases). Germline CDR1 and CDR2: GTSNPN and SVGIG (reference sequence). The CDR3 runs to 15 residues. Trimming pared 3 bases from V and 0 bases from J, leaving 11 bases between. Written as DNA, the CDR3 is TGTGCCTGGAGCAGGGGCCAAGCGAACACCGGGGAGCTGTTTTTT. This gives the protein CAWSRGQANTGELFF.

This sequence joins TRBV7-9 and TRBJ2-2, with 8 bases identical to TRBD2. This CDR3 is 16 amino acids long. V gave up 11 bases and J gave up 6 bases; unmatched junction bases: 17. In germline, CDR1 is SEHNR, CDR2 FQNEAQ (reference sequence). CDR3 loop: CAGSSGGQVGSGELFF. Written as DNA, the CDR3 is TGTGCCGGAAGCTCGGGGGGGCAGGTCGGTTCCGGGGAGCTGTTTTTT.

The rearrangement links TRBV7-9 to TRBJ2-2; 9 bases align to TRBD1. Trimming removed 4 bases from V and 7 bases from J; junction bases left unmatched: 4. Germline V gives CDR1 SEHNR, CDR2 FQNEAQ (reference sequence). This CDR3 spans 14 amino acids. The CDR3 DNA reads as TGTGCCAGCAGCTGGACAGGGGCAGGCGGGGAGCTGTTTTTT. Protein: CASSWTGAGGELFF.

The chain employs TRBV5-8 and TRBJ1-2; perhaps TRBD1 as D (6 bases). CDR3 length: 14 amino acids. The V end was cut by 4 bases, the J end by 2 bases, with 12 bases between. Germline-derived CDR1 and CDR2 are SGHTS and YDEGEE. CDR3 nucleotide sequence: TGTGCCAGCAGCCTTGACAGGCGAAACTATGGCTACACCTTC. Protein sequence: CASSLDRRNYGYTF.

The J gene is TRBJ2-7, the V gene TRBV7-9; 7 positions match TRBD1. The CDR3 is made up of 15 amino acids. The V segment lost 5 bases and the J segment 1 base; nucleotides outside the gene matches: 8. CDR1 and CDR2 from the germline V gene are SEHNR and FQNEAQ (reference sequence). The CDR3 spells CASSVVTGVSYEQYF. The CDR3 DNA reads as TGTGCCAGCAGCGTAGTTACAGGGGTTTCCTACGAGCAGTACTTC.

This chain uses TRBV13 with TRBJ2-3; 13 nucleotides align to TRBD2. The CDR3 consists of 15 residues. Per germline, CDR1 PRHDT and CDR2 FYEKMQ (reference sequence). V gave up 5 bases and J gave up 4 bases; unmatched junction bases: 3. CDR3 in amino acids: CASSLGLAGADTQYF. The CDR3 DNA reads as TGTGCCAGCAGCCTCGGACTAGCGGGAGCAGATACGCAGTATTTT.

The rearrangement links TRBV7-9 to TRBJ2-7, with 9 bases aligning to TRBD1. Germline V gene data show CDR1 as SEHNR and CDR2 as FQNEAQ (reference sequence). The CDR3 length is 16 residues. Losses at the gene ends were 2 bases for V and 1 base for J; bases not matched to a gene: 6. The CDR3 DNA sequence: TGTGCCAGCAGCTTAAGTTTTGGGACAGGGTCCTACGAGCAGTACTTC. Amino acids: CASSLSFGTGSYEQYF.

The chain carries TRBV7-6 and TRBJ2-7; TRBD1 aligns across 9 bases. The CDR3 extends over 14 amino acids. CDR1 and CDR2 (germline): SGHVS, FNYEAQ. After removal of 5 bases from V and 3 bases from J, the junction contained 5 bases not matched to a gene. The CDR3 DNA is TGTGCCAGCAGCCCTGCGGGACAGGGCTACGAGCAGTACTTC. It encodes CASSPAGQGYEQYF.

The chain is built from TRBV5-6 and TRBJ2-7, with D hard to call. The CDR3 runs 11 residues. Between the trimmed V and J ends, which lost 3 bases and 4 bases, there was a span of 5 bases. Germline CDR1 SGHDT, CDR2 YYEEEE. The CDR3 region has the DNA TGTGCCAGCAGCTACTATTACGAGCAGTACTTC. Amino acid sequence: CASSYYYEQYF.